This T cell receptor beta chain is drawn from a study of OX40 agonist ivuxolimab in advanced cancers. About this clone itself: Its antigen remains unknown.

Assay used: immunoSEQ multiplex PCR; TCRdb lists only in-frame clones, some missing. Of about 91,000 clones listed, around nine tenths were seen once; the top ten hold around 0.52%. The CDR3 loop spans 17 amino acids. Trimming took 3 bases from V and 4 from J, leaving 18 bases between them. CDR1 and CDR2 (germline): SGHVS, FNYEAQ. Study-level points and caveats: Expanded clones were, on average, more numerous in CD8+ T cells than in CD4+.

The sample in question was CD4+ or CD8+ T cells sorted from blood, obtained in a trial of the OX40 agonist ivuxolimab. The TCR was taken from an adult with an advanced solid tumor such as melanoma, head and neck, liver or kidney cancer. The J gene is TRBJ2-2, the V gene TRBV7-6; D is possibly TRBD1 (7 bases). The DNA for the CDR3 is TGTGCCAGCAGCTTGTCGGCAGGGGGGAGGCTCACCGGGGAGCTGTTTTTT. Its protein is CASSLSAGGRLTGELFF.